This entry is about one T cell receptor (beta chain). Its antigen remains unidentified. Repertoires were generated with immunoSEQ multiplex PCR, while TCRdb's copy carries only in-frame clones and drops some. The sample lists 550,000 to 650,000 clones, approximately 96% seen once, with about 0.11% in the top ten. This sample is part of a study of shared clonotypes between healthy human individuals. Study information: For every donor, three CD4 naive, three CD4 memory, two CD8 naive and one CD8 memory plates were used. Regarding the study as a whole: Sample collection involved blood only; tissue repertoires are likely different.

Looked up from germline, CDR1 is MGHRA and CDR2 is YSYEKL. V shed 4 bases and J shed 3 bases, with 18 bases lying between them. CDR3 length: 16 residues. CD45RO-negative, CCR7-selected cells formed the naive CD8 fraction, which excluded terminally differentiated effector memory CD45RA+ cells. The rearrangement uses TRBV4-1 and TRBJ2-5, with D possibly TRBD2 on 6 matching bases. Sequences were obtained from naive CD8+ T cells sorted from blood. This TCR came from a woman under 40 in good health. DNA for the CDR3: TGCGCCAGCAGCCGACTACTGGGGCGGGATGAAGAGACCCAGTACTTC. It codes for CASSRLLGRDEETQYF.